What follows is one T cell receptor (beta chain) and its context. Its cognate antigen is unknown. PCR employed 60 Vbeta and 13 Jbeta primers. Measured with immunoSEQ multiplex PCR; TCRdb has only the in-frame clones, and not every one. The table records roughly 98,000 clones, about four fifths of them present only once. This entry comes from a study of cytomegalovirus exposure and HLA in healthy donors. Study-wide background: Earlier, some 180 million T cells were analyzed, and more than 100 million unique TCR beta sequences were found among them. Findings and limits, study-wide: TCR beta sequences reportedly predicted the HLA-A and HLA-B alleles of most subjects accurately. Upon later analysis, HLA-associated TCR beta chains proved more clonally expanded than other, equally common chains.

The CDR3 length is 11 residues. The V and J ends lost 4 bases and 13 bases respectively, with 12 bases between them. CDR1 and CDR2 (germline): SGHRS, YFSETQ. The sample comprised PBMCs. The TCR sequence derives from a man between 18 and 29 years old in good health and CMV-seropositive. V and J are TRBV5-1 and TRBJ2-1; maybe TRBD1 (6 bases). The CDR3 region is CASSENRAQFF. CDR3 in DNA: TGCGCCAGCAGCGAGAACAGGGCTCAGTTCTTC.